Sequencing of this T cell receptor (beta chain) was carried out in a study of blood T cell repertoires in COVID-19. About the research overall: Material from acute and convalescent COVID-19 was sourced from the United States, Italy and Spain. Nucleic acid was either cDNA or gDNA, and it came from T cells, B-cell-depleted T cells, or PBMCs.

Per the original data handling: Reference gene primer amplification gave estimated nucleated cell counts. Clones were sequenced by immunoSEQ multiplex PCR, and TCRdb holds only the in-frame ones, with some missing. That table furnishes V, J and clone size, whereas the DNA furnished D and trimming. The sample yields about 150,000 clones, 75% to 90% seen once. The length of the CDR3 is 18 residues. Trimming removed 4 bases from V and 4 bases from J; junction bases left unmatched: 8. CDR1 and CDR2 (germline): MNHEY, SMNVEV (reference sequence). The sample was peripheral blood. V usage is TRBV27 and J usage is TRBJ2-2, with 14 bases aligning to TRBD2. The source is a woman aged 70 to 79 with acute or convalescent COVID-19. CDR3 coding DNA: TGTGCCAGCAGTTGGGGACTAGCGGGGGTTAGGGTCACCGGGGAGCTGTTTTTT. Its translation is CASSWGLAGVRVTGELFF.